This TCR beta chain was identified in a study of blood T cell repertoires in COVID-19 (dated by TCRdb to about 2020). With respect to the entire study: The collaborator samples originated in the United States, Italy and Spain and spanned the acute and convalescent phases of COVID-19. The material from the prospective study consisted of cDNA or gDNA derived from T cells, B-cell-depleted T cells, or PBMCs. Subjects who had been exposed to COVID-19, were actively infected with it, or had recovered from it provided the deeply sampled blood TCRbeta repertoires that made up the dataset. The repertoires were released in a freely available public database meant as a resource for research on the immune response to SARS-CoV-2. The samples were drawn from two sources: the first 160 participants of the ongoing ImmuneRACE study, and 1,254 subjects contributed by 6 global collaborators. Nearly every sample came with metadata listing a de-identified subject ID, COVID-19 status, age in years and sex. Where available, HLA class I and class II types were obtained from metadata supplied by the sample provider rather than from assay-based typing.

Collaborating institutions collected whole blood in K2EDTA tubes following their own protocols. For TCRbeta analysis, collaborators shipped samples in one of three forms: frozen whole blood, isolated PBMCs, or DNA extracted from either of those sample types. TCRbeta CDR3 regions were amplified from genomic DNA by means of the immunoSEQ Assay, a bias-controlled multiplex PCR. In the authors' own workflow: The number of nucleated cells in each sample was estimated from the amplification of reference gene primers within the assay. To quantify the absolute abundance of each unique TCRbeta CDR3 rearrangement, sequence reads were collapsed and filtered. For each sample, productive Simpson clonality was calculated as the square root of Simpson's diversity index across productive rearrangements. As stored in TCRdb, this immuneACCESS dataset retains in-frame rearrangements with V and J assigned. A fraction of the clones does not appear; measured against another copy, unresolved V genes explain less than half of the discrepancy, and the remainder lacks a known reason. V, J and clone size are taken as reported in that table, and D and trimming were inferred from the DNA itself. Present in this sample are some 61,000 clones, 70% to 90% of which were seen just once. The ten largest clones take up 1.6% of the sample.

As to this clone: This receptor's antigen is unknown. Per-base quality was not reported, and no clone a single base away is much larger than it.

What the study reported, not specific to this receptor: The quantity of clinical and demographic metadata differed by source and by participant and was supplied without curation.

The CDR3 sequence holds 15 residues, the cysteine and phenylalanine included. The kept DNA is CDR3 alone, 45 bases in frame from the first base. For CDR1 and CDR2, the germline V gene lists SGHTA and FQGNSA. V is reduced by 2 bases and J by 5 bases, leaving a spacing of 15 bases between them. The source is a man aged 55 to 70 with acute or convalescent COVID-19. The chain is encoded by TRBV7-2 joined to TRBJ1-1, with the D gene call left open. Sample: peripheral blood. The CDR3 corresponds to CASSLLYGSGTEAFF. At the DNA level, the sequence is TGTGCCAGCAGCTTATTATACGGTTCGGGGACTGAAGCTTTCTTT.